The 16 T cell receptor beta chains below were found in one sample sequenced in a study of T cell responses to AZD1222 COVID-19 vaccine. The table came from immunoSEQ multiplex PCR; TCRdb's copy has only in-frame clones and leaves some out. The sample holds 35,000 to 50,000 clones, around 77% seen once. Sequencing used peripheral blood, obtained 28 days after the second dose of the MenACWY control vaccine. These receptors were collected from an adult who received the MenACWY meningococcal vaccine as a control.

The CDR3 DNA reads TGTGCCTGGAGTGGAAACCTGCCCGGTGAGACCCAGTACTTC. Amino acids: CAWSGNLPGETQYF. The chain joins TRBV30 to TRBJ2-5; D is uncertain. This CDR3 spans 14 amino acids. The germline V gene encodes CDR1 GTSNPN and CDR2 SVGIG (reference sequence). V was clipped by 1 base and J by 5 bases, with 14 bases between them.

The V and J genes are TRBV9 and TRBJ1-6; possibly TRBD1 for D (5 bases). CDR3 length equals 15 residues. The germline gives CDR1 SGDLS, CDR2 YYNGEE. Trimming removed 0 bases from V and 7 bases from J, with 11 bases in between. The CDR3 DNA sequence: TGTGCCAGCAGCGTAGACGGGACGATAAATTCACCCCTCCACTTT. It encodes CASSVDGTINSPLHF.

This rearrangement joins TRBV19 to TRBJ2-7; TRBD1 is a possible D gene (7 bases). Germline values: CDR1 LNHDA, CDR2 SQIVND (reference sequence). This CDR3 is built from 16 residues. The germline V and J ends were trimmed by 1 base and 6 bases, with 19 bases remaining between them. The DNA for the CDR3 is TGTGCCAGTAGTATAGGAGGGCTCAGGGGGGTTGGCGAGCAGTACTTC. Protein: CASSIGGLRGVGEQYF.

The chain recombines TRBV30 with TRBJ1-2; D possibly corresponds to TRBD1 (6 bases). The germline V gene encodes CDR1 GTSNPN and CDR2 SVGIG (reference sequence). The CDR3 has 12 amino acids. For the CDR3, the DNA is TGTGCTGGGAGGGGGGCAGACTATGGCTACACCTTC. Its protein is CAGRGADYGYTF. Complete variable domain (other parts from reference TRBV30 and TRBJ1-2): SQTIHQWPATLVQPVGSPLSLECTVEGTSNPNLYWYRQAAGRGLQLLFYSVGIGQISSEVPQNLSASRPQDRQFILSSKKLLLSDSGFYLCAGRGADYGYTFGSGTRLTVV.

The CDR3 nucleotides read TGTGCCACCAGTGATTCTTCGAGGGGGAACTATGGCTACACCTTC. This sequence encodes CATSDSSRGNYGYTF. V and J are TRBV24-1 and TRBJ1-2; TRBD1 is a possible D gene (6 bases). Germline-derived CDR1 and CDR2 are KGHDR and SFDVKD. V shed 2 bases and J shed 2 bases, with 11 bases lying between them. This CDR3 has 15 residues.

The chain couples TRBV7-8 to TRBJ2-7, with 9 bases fitting TRBD1. This CDR3 has 17 residues. Looked up from germline, CDR1 is SGHVS and CDR2 is FQNEAQ. The V and J ends lost 2 bases and 3 bases, in that order; junction bases with no gene match: 11. The CDR3 loop reads CASSLTSGTGSHYEQYV. CDR3 coding DNA: TGTGCCAGCAGCTTAACATCCGGGACAGGGTCCCACTACGAGCAGTACGTC.

The table lists this clone with a few counts. The V and J genes are TRBV7-6 and TRBJ1-4; D not certain. CDR3 size: 13 residues. The V end lost 1 base, the J end lost 7 bases, and 7 bases lay between the germline ends. Germline loops: CDR1 SGHVS, CDR2 FNYEAQ. CDR3 loop: CASSLGSFEKLFF. The CDR3 nucleotides are TGTGCCAGCAGCTTAGGAAGTTTTGAAAAACTGTTTTTT. The full variable domain, completed using reference TRBV7-6 and TRBJ1-4, is GAGVSQSPRYKVTKRGQDVALRCDPISGHVSLYWYRQALGQGPEFLTYFNYEAQQDKSGLPNDRFSAERPEGSISTLTIQRTEQRDSAMYRCASSLGSFEKLFFGSGTQLSVL.

The chain couples TRBV12-3 or TRBV12-4 to TRBJ1-2; D unresolved. V was shortened by 5 bases and J by 8 bases, with 12 bases between the two germline ends. The CDR3 covers 12 residues. CDR3 coding DNA: TGTGCCAGCAGTATCGAGCGAGGGGGCTACACCTTC. Amino acids: CASSIERGGYTF.

DNA for the CDR3: TGTGCCAGCAGGGAAACAGGGGTGGGCTACGAGCAGTACTTC. Protein product: CASRETGVGYEQYF. V gene TRBV2 combines with J gene TRBJ2-7; TRBD1 matches 7 bases. Trimming cost V 6 bases and J 3 bases; bases outside gene matches: 8. This CDR3 comprises 14 residues. Germline V gene data show CDR1 as SNHLY and CDR2 as FYNNEI. The complete variable domain, with remaining parts taken from reference TRBV2 and TRBJ2-7, reads EPEVTQTPSHQVTQMGQEVILRCVPISNHLYFYWYRQILGQKVEFLVSFYNNEISEKSEIFDDQFSVERPDGSNFTLKIRSTKLEDSAMYFCASRETGVGYEQYFGPGTRLTVT.

The chain employs TRBV5-8 and TRBJ2-5, with TRBD2 identical over 7 bases. CDR1 is SGHTS, CDR2 YDEGEE, per germline. V dropped 0 bases and J dropped 2; count of bases not matched to a gene: 4. This CDR3 has 15 residues. The CDR3 region has the DNA TGTGCCAGCAGCTTGGGGGGACTAACGCAAGAGACCCAGTACTTC. Encoded protein: CASSLGGLTQETQYF. Based on the CDR3 plus reference TRBV5-8 and TRBJ2-5, the full variable domain is EAGVTQSPTHLIKTRGQQATLRCSPISGHTSVYWYQQALGLGLQFLLWYDEGEERNRGNFPPRFSGRQFPNYSSELNVNALELEDSALYLCASSLGGLTQETQYFGPGTRLLVL.

This clone has just a few counts. The chain has TRBV19 and TRBJ1-1, with 7 bases lining up with TRBD1. The CDR3 totals 12 residues. CDR1 is LNHDA and CDR2 is SQIVND in the germline V gene (reference sequence). With 3 bases clipped from V and 8 bases from J, the junction kept 3 bases outside the gene matches. The CDR3 loop reads CASSIGTVEAFF. The CDR3 DNA is TGTGCCAGTAGTATCGGGACAGTAGAAGCTTTCTTT.

The J gene is TRBJ1-5, the V gene TRBV3-1 (or the pseudogene TRBV3-2), with a weak D call TRBD1 (5 bases). V gave up 2 bases and J gave up 1 base, with 9 bases separating them. The length of the CDR3 is 15 residues. Germline V gives CDR1 LGHDT, CDR2 YNNKEL (reference sequence). CDR3 nucleotides: TGTGCCAGCAGCCAAAACAGGATAAGCAATCAGCCCCAGCATTTT. Amino acid sequence: CASSQNRISNQPQHF.

V usage is TRBV7-9 and J usage is TRBJ2-1; TRBD1 aligns across 10 bases. Losses at the gene ends were 4 bases for V and 6 bases for J; bases not matched to a gene: 9. The CDR3 has 16 residues. Germline V gene data show CDR1 as SEHNR and CDR2 as FQNEAQ (reference sequence). This CDR3 reads CASSSKGTGAFNEQFF. CDR3 DNA sequence: TGTGCCAGCAGCTCGAAAGGGACAGGGGCGTTCAATGAGCAGTTCTTC. The complete variable domain, with remaining parts taken from reference TRBV7-9 and TRBJ2-1, reads DTGVSQNPRHKITKRGQNVTFRCDPISEHNRLYWYRQTLGQGPEFLTYFQNEAQLEKSRLLSDRFSAERPKGSFSTLEIQRTEQGDSAMYLCASSSKGTGAFNEQFFGPGTRLTVL.

The count of this clone is one. The chain has TRBV15 and TRBJ1-5; the D is unclear. V dropped 5 bases and J dropped 4 bases, with 15 bases sitting between them. The CDR3 runs 15 residues. Germline V gene sequence: CDR1 LNHNV, CDR2 YYDKDF (reference sequence). CDR3: CATSGSGRTNQPQHF. The CDR3 DNA sequence: TGTGCCACCAGCGGAAGCGGAAGGACTAATCAGCCCCAGCATTTT.

The chain has TRBV7-6 and TRBJ2-7; TRBD1 matches 9 bases. Germline V gene lookup returns CDR1 SGHVS and CDR2 FNYEAQ. V shed 1 base and J 1 base; nucleotides not matched to a gene: 11. The CDR3 covers 18 residues. CDR3 loop: CASSLGWRRGTGSYEQYF. In nucleotides, the CDR3 is TGTGCCAGCAGCTTAGGTTGGAGGAGAGGGACAGGGTCCTACGAGCAGTACTTC. Complete variable domain (other parts from reference TRBV7-6 and TRBJ2-7): GAGVSQSPRYKVTKRGQDVALRCDPISGHVSLYWYRQALGQGPEFLTYFNYEAQQDKSGLPNDRFSAERPEGSISTLTIQRTEQRDSAMYRCASSLGWRRGTGSYEQYFGPGTRLTVT.

V is TRBV5-5 and J is TRBJ1-3; 8 bases match TRBD1. The CDR3 has 15 amino acids. The junction had 6 bases not matched to a gene; V was cut back by 4 bases and J by 3 bases. From germline, CDR1 is SGHKS and CDR2 YYEKEE (reference sequence). The CDR3, as DNA: TGTGCCAGCAGCGGACGGACAGGGAATGGAAACACCATATATTTT. It encodes CASSGRTGNGNTIYF.